This T cell receptor beta chain was identified in a study of blood T cell repertoires in COVID-19. This clone was detected only a few times. Sequenced by immunoSEQ multiplex PCR; TCRdb stores in-frame clones only, minus some. This sample carries 470,000 or so clones, around 85% of them seen once, and the ten largest clones take 3% to 3.5%. The germline CDR1 and CDR2 sequences are LNHDA and SQIVND (reference sequence). With V trimmed by 4 bases and J by 7 bases, 9 bases remained unmatched. The CDR3 sequence is 14 residues long. The receptor comes from a human donor in a cohort sampled during active COVID-19. The specimen sequenced was peripheral blood. The chain uses TRBV19 and TRBJ1-1, with 7 bases identical to TRBD1. The chain's CDR3 is CASSTHSGGIEAFF. CDR3 DNA sequence: TGTGCCAGTAGTACCCATTCAGGGGGAATTGAAGCTTTCTTT.